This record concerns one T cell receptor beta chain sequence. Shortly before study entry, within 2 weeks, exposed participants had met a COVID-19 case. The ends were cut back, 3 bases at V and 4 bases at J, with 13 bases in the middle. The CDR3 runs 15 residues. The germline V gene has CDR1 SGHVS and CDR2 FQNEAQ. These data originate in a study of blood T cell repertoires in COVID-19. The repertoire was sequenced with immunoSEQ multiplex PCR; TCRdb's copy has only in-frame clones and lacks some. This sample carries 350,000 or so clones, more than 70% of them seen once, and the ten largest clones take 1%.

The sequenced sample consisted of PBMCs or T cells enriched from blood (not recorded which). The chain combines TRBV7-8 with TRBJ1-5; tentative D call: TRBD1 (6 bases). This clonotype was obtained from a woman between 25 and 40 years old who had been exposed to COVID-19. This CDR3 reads CASSLEQGMNQPQHF. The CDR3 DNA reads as TGTGCCAGCAGCTTGGAACAGGGAATGAATCAGCCCCAGCATTTT.